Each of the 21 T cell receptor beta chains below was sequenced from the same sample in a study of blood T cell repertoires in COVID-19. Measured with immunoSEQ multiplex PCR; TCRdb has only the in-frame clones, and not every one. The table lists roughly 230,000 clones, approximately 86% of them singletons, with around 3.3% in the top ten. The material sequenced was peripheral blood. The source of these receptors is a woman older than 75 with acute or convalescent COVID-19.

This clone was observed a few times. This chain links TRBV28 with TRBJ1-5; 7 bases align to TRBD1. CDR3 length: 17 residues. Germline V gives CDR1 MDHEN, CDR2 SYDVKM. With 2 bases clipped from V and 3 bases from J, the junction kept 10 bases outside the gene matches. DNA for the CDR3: TGTGCCAGCAGTTTAACTGGGTCTGGGACAGTCAATCAGCCCCAGCATTTT. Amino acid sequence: CASSLTGSGTVNQPQHF.

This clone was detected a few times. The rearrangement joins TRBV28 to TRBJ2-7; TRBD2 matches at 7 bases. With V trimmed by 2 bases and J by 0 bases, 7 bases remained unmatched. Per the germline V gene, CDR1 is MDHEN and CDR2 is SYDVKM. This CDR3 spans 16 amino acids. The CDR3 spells CASSLGPGGPSYEQYF. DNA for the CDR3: TGTGCCAGCAGTTTAGGCCCGGGAGGCCCCTCCTACGAGCAGTACTTC.

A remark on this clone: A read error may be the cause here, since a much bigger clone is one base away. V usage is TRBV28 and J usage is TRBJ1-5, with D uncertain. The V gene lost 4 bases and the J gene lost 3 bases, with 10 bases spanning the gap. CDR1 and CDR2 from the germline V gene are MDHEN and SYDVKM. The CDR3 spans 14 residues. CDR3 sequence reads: CASSYGGNNQPQHF. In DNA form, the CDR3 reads TGTGCCAGCAGTTACGGAGGGAACAATCAGCCCCAGCATTTT.

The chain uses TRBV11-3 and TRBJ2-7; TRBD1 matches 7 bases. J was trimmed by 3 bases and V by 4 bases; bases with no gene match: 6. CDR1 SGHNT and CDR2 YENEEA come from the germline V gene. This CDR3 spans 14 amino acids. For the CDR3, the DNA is TGTGCCAGCAGCTCCCGGACAGGCGGCTACGAGCAGTACTTC. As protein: CASSSRTGGYEQYF.

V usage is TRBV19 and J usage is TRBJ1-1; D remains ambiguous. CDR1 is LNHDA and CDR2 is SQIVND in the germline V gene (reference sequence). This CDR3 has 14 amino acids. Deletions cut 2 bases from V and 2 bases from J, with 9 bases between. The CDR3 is CASSIIARNTEAFF. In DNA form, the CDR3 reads TGTGCCAGTAGTATAATCGCCAGAAACACTGAAGCTTTCTTT.

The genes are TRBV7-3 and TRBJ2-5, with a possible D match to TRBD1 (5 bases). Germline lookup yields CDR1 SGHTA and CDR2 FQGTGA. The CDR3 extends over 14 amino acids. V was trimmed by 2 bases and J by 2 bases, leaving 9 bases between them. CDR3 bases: TGTGCCAGCAGCTTAGGACACAGACAAGAGACCCAGTACTTC. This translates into CASSLGHRQETQYF.

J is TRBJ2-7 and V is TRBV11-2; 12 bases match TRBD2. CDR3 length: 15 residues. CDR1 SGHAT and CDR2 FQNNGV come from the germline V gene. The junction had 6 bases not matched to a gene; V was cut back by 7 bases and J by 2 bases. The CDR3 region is CASTQGLAGTYEQYF. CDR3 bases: TGTGCCAGCACCCAAGGACTAGCGGGAACCTACGAGCAGTACTTC.

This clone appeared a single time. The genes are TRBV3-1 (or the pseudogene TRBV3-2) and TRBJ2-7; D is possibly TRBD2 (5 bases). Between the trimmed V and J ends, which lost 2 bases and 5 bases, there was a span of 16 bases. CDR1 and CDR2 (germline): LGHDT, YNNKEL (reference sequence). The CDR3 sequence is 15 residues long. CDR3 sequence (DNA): TGTGCCAGCAGCCAAATCGCGGGCGGGTTCCACGAGCAGTACTTC. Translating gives CASSQIAGGFHEQYF.

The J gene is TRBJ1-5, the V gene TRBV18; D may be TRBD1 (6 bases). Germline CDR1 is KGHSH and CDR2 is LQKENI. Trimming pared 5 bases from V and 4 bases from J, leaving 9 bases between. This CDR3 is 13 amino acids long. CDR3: CASSIDRNQPQHF. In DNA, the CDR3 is TGTGCCAGCTCAATAGACAGGAATCAGCCCCAGCATTTT.

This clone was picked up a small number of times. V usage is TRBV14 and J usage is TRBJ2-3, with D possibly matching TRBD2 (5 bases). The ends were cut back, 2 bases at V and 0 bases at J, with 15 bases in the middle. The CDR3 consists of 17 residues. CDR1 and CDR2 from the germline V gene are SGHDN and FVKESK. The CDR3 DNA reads TGTGCCAGCAGCCAATCCCGGGGTGGGTTTAGCACAGATACGCAGTATTTT. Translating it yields CASSQSRGGFSTDTQYF.

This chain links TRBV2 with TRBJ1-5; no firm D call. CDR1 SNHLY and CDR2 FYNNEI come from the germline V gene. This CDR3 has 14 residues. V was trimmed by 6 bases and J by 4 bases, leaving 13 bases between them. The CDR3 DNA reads TGTGCCAGCAGCGGCCTACGGAGGAATCAGCCCCAGCATTTT. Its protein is CASSGLRRNQPQHF.

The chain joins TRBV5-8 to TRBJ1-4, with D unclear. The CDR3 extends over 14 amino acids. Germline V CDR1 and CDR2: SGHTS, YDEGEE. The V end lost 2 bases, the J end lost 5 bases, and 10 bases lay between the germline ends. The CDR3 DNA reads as TGTGCCAGCAGCTTAAAGCGAAAGAATGAAAAACTGTTTTTT. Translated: CASSLKRKNEKLFF.

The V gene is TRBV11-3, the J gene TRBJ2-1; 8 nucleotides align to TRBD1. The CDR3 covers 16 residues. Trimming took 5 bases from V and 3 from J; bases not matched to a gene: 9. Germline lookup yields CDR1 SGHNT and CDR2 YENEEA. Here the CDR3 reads CASSASDRAYYNEQFF. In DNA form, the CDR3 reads TGTGCCAGCAGCGCATCGGACAGGGCATACTACAATGAGCAGTTCTTC.

The DNA for the CDR3 is TGTGCCAGCAGTTTGCCCCTAGAGACAGGGTTCAATCAGCCCCAGCATTTT. It specifies CASSLPLETGFNQPQHF. The chain recombines TRBV28 with TRBJ1-5; 7 positions agree with TRBD1. The CDR3 covers 17 residues. The V gene's germline CDR1 is MDHEN and CDR2 SYDVKM. V lost 3 bases and J lost 3; bases outside the gene matches: 11.

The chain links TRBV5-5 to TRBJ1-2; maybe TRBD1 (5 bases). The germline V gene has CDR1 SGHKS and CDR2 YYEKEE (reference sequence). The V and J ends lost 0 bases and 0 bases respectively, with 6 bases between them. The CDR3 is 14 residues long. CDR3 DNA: TGTGCCAGCAGCTTGGGACAGCCTAACTATGGCTACACCTTC. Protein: CASSLGQPNYGYTF. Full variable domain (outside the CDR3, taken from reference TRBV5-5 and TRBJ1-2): DAGVTQSPTHLIKTRGQQVTLRCSPISGHKSVSWYQQVLGQGPQFIFQYYEKEERGRGNFPDRFSARQFPNYSSELNVNALLLGDSALYLCASSLGQPNYGYTFGSGTRLTVV.

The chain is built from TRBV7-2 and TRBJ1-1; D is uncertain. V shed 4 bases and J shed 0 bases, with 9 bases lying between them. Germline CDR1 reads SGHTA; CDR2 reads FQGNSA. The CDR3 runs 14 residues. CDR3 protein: CASSSAQMNTEAFF. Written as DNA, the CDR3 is TGTGCCAGCAGCTCCGCCCAGATGAACACTGAAGCTTTCTTT.

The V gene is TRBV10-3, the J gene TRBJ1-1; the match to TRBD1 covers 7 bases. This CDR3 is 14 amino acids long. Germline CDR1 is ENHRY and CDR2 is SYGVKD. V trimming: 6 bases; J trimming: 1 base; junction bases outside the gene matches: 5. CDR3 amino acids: CAIRTTGPNTEAFF. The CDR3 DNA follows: TGTGCCATCAGAACGACAGGGCCGAACACTGAAGCTTTCTTT.

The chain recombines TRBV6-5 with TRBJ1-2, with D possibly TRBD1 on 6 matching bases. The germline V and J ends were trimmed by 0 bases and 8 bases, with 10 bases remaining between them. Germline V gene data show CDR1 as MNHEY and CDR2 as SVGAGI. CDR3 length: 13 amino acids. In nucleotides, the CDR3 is TGTGCCAGCAGTTACTCACAGGGTCGGGGCTACACCTTC. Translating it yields CASSYSQGRGYTF.

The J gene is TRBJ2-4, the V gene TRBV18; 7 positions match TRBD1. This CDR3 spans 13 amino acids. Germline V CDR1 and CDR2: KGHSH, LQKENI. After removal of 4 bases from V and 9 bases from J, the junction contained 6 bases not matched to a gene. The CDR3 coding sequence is TGTGCCAGCTCACTAGACAGGGTGGGCATTCAGTACTTC. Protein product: CASSLDRVGIQYF.

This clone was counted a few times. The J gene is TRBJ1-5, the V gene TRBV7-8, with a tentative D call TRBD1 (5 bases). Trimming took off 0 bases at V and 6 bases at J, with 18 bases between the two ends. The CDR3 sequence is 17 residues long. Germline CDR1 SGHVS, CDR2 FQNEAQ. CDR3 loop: CASSLAGSGRVIQPQHF. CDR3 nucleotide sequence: TGTGCCAGCAGCTTAGCGGGTTCGGGCAGGGTGATTCAGCCCCAGCATTTT.

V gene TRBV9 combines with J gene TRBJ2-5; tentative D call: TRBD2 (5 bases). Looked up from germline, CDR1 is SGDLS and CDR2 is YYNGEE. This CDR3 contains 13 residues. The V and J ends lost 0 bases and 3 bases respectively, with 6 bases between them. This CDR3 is CASSVGGEETQYF. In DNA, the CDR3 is TGTGCCAGCAGCGTAGGGGGAGAAGAGACCCAGTACTTC.